This TCR beta chain stems from a study of blood T cell repertoires in COVID-19. Study-wide context: Acute and convalescent COVID-19 samples came from the United States, Italy and Spain.

Sequencing was performed with immunoSEQ multiplex PCR; in TCRdb, only in-frame clones are kept and a portion is missing. The table includes tens of thousands of clones, roughly 78% detected once. This clone was counted a few times. The origin of this receptor is a man aged 50 to 59 with active or convalescent COVID-19. Sequenced material: peripheral blood.

The DNA of the CDR3 is TGTGCCAGTAGTCCGACGGGACAGGGTGTCGGGGAGCTGTTTTTT. Translated: CASSPTGQGVGELFF. The chain carries TRBV19 and TRBJ2-2, with 9 bases matching TRBD1. Germline loops: CDR1 LNHDA, CDR2 SQIVND (reference sequence). V lost 5 bases and J lost 7; bases outside the gene matches: 8. CDR3 size: 15 residues.